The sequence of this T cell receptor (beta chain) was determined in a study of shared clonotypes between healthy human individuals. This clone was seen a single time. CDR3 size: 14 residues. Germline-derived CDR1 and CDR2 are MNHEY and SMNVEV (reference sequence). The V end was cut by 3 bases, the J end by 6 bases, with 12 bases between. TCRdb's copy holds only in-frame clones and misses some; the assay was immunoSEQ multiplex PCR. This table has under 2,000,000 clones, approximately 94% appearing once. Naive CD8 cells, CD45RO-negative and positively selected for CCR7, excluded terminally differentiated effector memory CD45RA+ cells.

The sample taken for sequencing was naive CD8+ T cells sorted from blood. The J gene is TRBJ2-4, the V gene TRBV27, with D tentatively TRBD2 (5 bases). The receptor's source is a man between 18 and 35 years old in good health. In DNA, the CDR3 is TGTGCCAGCAGTTTGTCCCTAAGCGGAAACATTCAGTACTTC. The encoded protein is CASSLSLSGNIQYF.